This TCR beta chain was captured by sequencing in a study of PD-1 blockade in classical Hodgkin lymphoma. This CDR3 region has 14 residues. In germline, CDR1 is SGHNT, CDR2 YYREEE (reference sequence). The V gene end was trimmed by 1 base and the J gene end by 8 bases; junction bases not matched to a gene: 4. TCRdb keeps only in-frame clones here, not all; method: immunoSEQ multiplex PCR. The sample has roughly 150,000 clones, approximately 81% seen once; the top ten hold over 7.5%. Exposure to brentuximab vedotin varied, and each patient had relapsed following autologous stem cell transplantation. General study results and limits: Complete responders had baseline diversity similar to newly diagnosed patients. Healthy donors reportedly exceeded newly diagnosed patients in baseline TCR diversity.

With respect to this clone: Its antigen is not identified.

This sequence originates from a human donor with classical Hodgkin lymphoma. The sequencing used peripheral blood mononuclear cells (PBMCs), collected before the second cycle of nivolumab. This chain connects TRBV5-4 to TRBJ2-1; 9 bases line up with TRBD2. The CDR3 DNA is TGTGCCAGCAGCTTGACTAGCGGGCCCCATGAGCAGTTCTTC. Residues: CASSLTSGPHEQFF.